Following are 28 T cell receptor beta chains from one sample sequenced in a study of T cells expressing NK-cell markers. TCRdb reprocessed the 5' RACE reads and keeps a single row for each CDR3 protein, giving no DNA. This sample contains approximately 170,000 distinct CDR3 sequences. Input material: blood T cells: a sorted CD56 or NKG2C T cell subset, CD4+ or CD8+ T cells, or bulk PBMC T cells (not recorded which). These receptors originate from a man aged 18-75 years in good health.

The chain links TRBV29-1 to TRBJ1-1; the TRBD1 assignment by TCRdb is unverifiable without DNA. Germline values: CDR1 SQVTM, CDR2 ANQGSEA. This CDR3 has 11 residues. CDR3 region: CSFRDSLLAFF.

The chain employs TRBV2 and TRBJ2-7; TCRdb's assignment of TRBD1 cannot be checked, as there is no DNA. CDR1 is SNHLY and CDR2 is FYNNEI in the germline V gene. The CDR3 contains 14 residues. This chain's CDR3 is CASYSGHLPYEQYF.

The gene calls are TRBV6-5 and TRBJ2-7; TCRdb reports TRBD2, a call that lacks DNA to check it against. Germline-derived CDR1 and CDR2 are MNHEY and SVGAGI. This CDR3 spans 15 amino acids. The CDR3 sequence: CASSYRDSGFDEQYF.

The rearrangement joins TRBV5-1 to TRBJ2-4; TCRdb lists TRBD2, though no DNA is available to test this call. The germline V gene has CDR1 SGHRS and CDR2 YFSETQ. The CDR3 loop spans 15 amino acids. The CDR3 is CASSLYDLGSDIQYF. The full variable domain, with the rest looked up from reference TRBV5-1 and TRBJ2-4, is KAGVTQTPRYLIKTRGQQVTLSCSPISGHRSVSWYQQTPGQGLQFLFEYFSETQRNKGNFPGRFSGRQFSNSRSEMNVSTLELGDSALYLCASSLYDLGSDIQYFGAGTRLSVL.

The genes are TRBV6-5 and TRBJ2-2; TCRdb picks TRBD1, but there is no DNA to check that call. The germline V gene encodes CDR1 MNHEY and CDR2 SVGAGI. The CDR3 loop spans 17 amino acids. The CDR3 sequence: CASSYGQGGVYTGELFF.

V gene TRBV6-5 combines with J gene TRBJ2-5; TCRdb outputs TRBD2, but without DNA this stays unchecked. Germline V gene sequence: CDR1 MNHEY, CDR2 SVGAGI. The CDR3 spans 17 residues. The CDR3: CASSYWTSGGYQETQYF.

The rearrangement joins TRBV2 to TRBJ2-7; TCRdb gives TRBD2 as the D gene, but with no DNA this cannot be confirmed. Germline lookup yields CDR1 SNHLY and CDR2 FYNNEI. The CDR3 consists of 16 residues. The chain's CDR3 is CASSDLPTGIAYEQYF. Full variable domain (outside the CDR3, taken from reference TRBV2 and TRBJ2-7): EPEVTQTPSHQVTQMGQEVILRCVPISNHLYFYWYRQILGQKVEFLVSFYNNEISEKSEIFDDQFSVERPDGSNFTLKIRSTKLEDSAMYFCASSDLPTGIAYEQYFGPGTRLTVT.

The CDR3 loop is CASSLPAGGSDNEQFF. This chain uses TRBV7-6 with TRBJ2-1; the TCRdb call, TRBD2, lacks DNA for checking. Germline V gives CDR1 SGHVS, CDR2 FNYEAQ. The CDR3 is made up of 16 amino acids.

This chain uses TRBV7-9 with TRBJ1-1; TCRdb lists TRBD1, though no DNA is available to test this call. This CDR3 spans 14 amino acids. In germline, CDR1 is SEHNR, CDR2 FQNEAQ (reference sequence). The CDR3 region is CASSLSSGPTEAFF.

The chain has TRBV5-1 and TRBJ1-2; TCRdb's assignment of TRBD1 cannot be checked, as there is no DNA. The CDR3 covers 17 residues. Germline CDR1 is SGHRS and CDR2 is YFSETQ. CDR3 sequence reads: CASRFTGTGQANYGYTF.

The chain combines TRBV4-1 with TRBJ2-4; TCRdb picks TRBD1, but there is no DNA to check that call. The CDR3 is 14 amino acids. Germline V gene sequence: CDR1 MGHRA, CDR2 YSYEKL. CDR3 region: CASSQMDRVGAQYF.

The V and J genes are TRBV19 and TRBJ1-6; TCRdb's D call of TRBD1 is untestable without DNA. CDR1 is LNHDA, CDR2 SQIVND, per germline (reference sequence). The CDR3 sequence is 14 residues long. CDR3 loop: CASSIPGGFSPLHF.

The gene calls are TRBV7-9 and TRBJ2-3; there is no DNA to check the TCRdb D call of TRBD1. The germline V gene has CDR1 SEHNR and CDR2 FQNEAQ (reference sequence). This CDR3 spans 13 amino acids. The CDR3: CASSPGTADTQYF.

The gene calls are TRBV9 and TRBJ2-5; as DNA is missing, the TRBD2 call by TCRdb cannot be tested. This CDR3 spans 15 amino acids. Germline loops: CDR1 SGDLS, CDR2 YYNGEE. This CDR3 reads CASSVARGKQETQYF.

The CDR3 protein is CASSVEDGTLTYNEQFF. J is TRBJ2-1 and V is TRBV9; TCRdb names TRBD2, which stays unverified in the absence of DNA. The CDR3 runs 17 residues. Germline-derived CDR1 and CDR2 are SGDLS and YYNGEE.

V usage is TRBV9 and J usage is TRBJ2-5. CDR3 length: 15 residues. Germline V gene data show CDR1 as SGDLS and CDR2 as YYNGEE. CDR3 sequence reads: CASSVESNNQETQYF. Using reference TRBV9 and TRBJ2-5 for the parts outside the CDR3, the full variable domain is DSGVTQTPKHLITATGQRVTLRCSPRSGDLSVYWYQQSLDQGLQFLIQYYNGEERAKGNILERFSAQQFPDLHSELNLSSLELGDSALYFCASSVESNNQETQYFGPGTRLLVL.

This chain connects TRBV6-7 to TRBJ2-2; without DNA, the TCRdb call of TRBD1 cannot be checked. TRBV6-7 has ORF status, its function being uncertain. This CDR3 comprises 19 residues. This CDR3 is CASSYRDRVRGCGTGELFF.

The chain links TRBV9 to TRBJ2-2; the TCRdb D gene call, TRBD1, has no DNA to confirm it. This CDR3 has 15 residues. Germline-derived CDR1 and CDR2 are SGDLS and YYNGEE. CDR3 in amino acids: CASSHSKGGTGELFF.

The V call is TRBV20-1, the J call TRBJ2-5; without DNA, the TCRdb call of TRBD1 cannot be checked. Germline V gene data show CDR1 as DFQATT and CDR2 as SNEGSKA (reference sequence). CDR3 size: 16 residues. The CDR3 spells CSARDFLAGQQETQYF.

The chain employs TRBV24-1 and TRBJ2-1; TCRdb selects TRBD1, and the lack of DNA leaves this call unchecked. There are 18 residues in the CDR3. Germline CDR1 reads KGHDR; CDR2 reads SFDVKD. The CDR3 loop reads CATSDLVPHHMTNNEQFF.

The chain has TRBV20-1 and TRBJ2-3; absent DNA, TCRdb's TRBD1 call cannot be checked. The CDR3 totals 20 residues. The germline V gene encodes CDR1 DFQATT and CDR2 SNEGSKA (reference sequence). The CDR3 is CSARGPGTGVGLSSTDTQYF.

This sequence joins TRBV7-3 and TRBJ2-7; TCRdb names TRBD2, which stays unverified in the absence of DNA. This CDR3 has 22 amino acids. The germline gives CDR1 SGHTA, CDR2 FQGTGA. CDR3 sequence reads: CASSLTGVLAGSGGTFSYEQYF.

V is TRBV29-1 and J is TRBJ1-1; absent DNA, TCRdb's TRBD1 call cannot be checked. Germline CDR1 reads SQVTM; CDR2 reads ANQGSEA. The CDR3 is made up of 15 amino acids. The CDR3: CSVEGGTLMNTEAFF. Looking up the rest from reference TRBV29-1 and TRBJ1-1 gives the full variable domain: SAVISQKPSRDICQRGTSLTIQCQVDSQVTMMFWYRQQPGQSLTLIATANQGSEATYESGFVIDKFPISRPNLTFSTLTVSNMSPEDSSIYLCSVEGGTLMNTEAFFGQGTRLTVV.

The genes are TRBV27 and TRBJ1-4. CDR1 and CDR2 (germline): MNHEY, SMNVEV (reference sequence). The CDR3 consists of 14 residues. The CDR3 protein is CASSFGQFNEKLFF. The variable domain in full, completed from reference TRBV27 and TRBJ1-4, reads EAQVTQNPRYLITVTGKKLTVTCSQNMNHEYMSWYRQDPGLGLRQIYYSMNVEVTDKGDVPEGYKVSRKEKRNFPLILESPSPNQTSLYFCASSFGQFNEKLFFGSGTQLSVL.

CDR3 amino acids: CASREDRETEAFF. The chain has TRBV7-9 and TRBJ1-1; TCRdb outputs TRBD1, but without DNA this stays unchecked. CDR1 SEHNR and CDR2 FQNEAQ come from the germline V gene (reference sequence). This CDR3 is 13 amino acids long. The variable domain in full, with the rest retrieved from reference TRBV7-9 and TRBJ1-1, is DTGVSQNPRHKITKRGQNVTFRCDPISEHNRLYWYRQTLGQGPEFLTYFQNEAQLEKSRLLSDRFSAERPKGSFSTLEIQRTEQGDSAMYLCASREDRETEAFFGQGTRLTVV.

The chain couples TRBV3-1 to TRBJ1-5. This CDR3 has 13 amino acids. CDR1 is LGHDT, CDR2 YNNKEL, per germline (reference sequence). CDR3: CASSHADNQPQHF.

V gene TRBV7-9 combines with J gene TRBJ2-2. The germline V gene has CDR1 SEHNR and CDR2 FQNEAQ (reference sequence). CDR3 size: 15 residues. The CDR3 here is CASSLSRTNTGELFF.

The CDR3 spells CASSPDIGPYEQYF. V is TRBV4-2 and J is TRBJ2-7. From germline, CDR1 is LGHNA and CDR2 YNFKEQ. The CDR3 consists of 14 residues.